Listed here are 12 T cell receptor beta chains from one sample, sequenced in a study of blood T cells in healthy people across ages. Primed by a sample-barcoded 5' primer and a J-beta primer mix, a second PCR proceeded for about 6 to 11 cycles. Each CDR3 protein is one row after TCRdb ran MiXCR on the 5' RACE reads. Among almost 800,000 distinct CDR3 sequences listed, over 45% were seen once. Sequencing was carried out using blood. Receptor source: a man between 25 and 39 years old in good health.

The chain combines TRBV27 with TRBJ2-7; D may be TRBD1 (6 bases). Germline CDR1 and CDR2: MNHEY and SMNVEV (reference sequence). CDR3 length: 13 amino acids. V was trimmed by 6 bases and J by 3 bases, leaving 12 bases between them. The CDR3 DNA reads as TGTGCCAGCAGACCACAGGGTTTCTACGAGCAGTACTTC. Its translation: CASRPQGFYEQYF.

The chain links TRBV12-3 or TRBV12-4 to TRBJ1-2; 12 positions match TRBD1. The CDR3 extends over 15 amino acids. J gave up 6 bases and V 6 bases, and 8 bases lay outside the gene matches. This chain's CDR3 is CASSRRDRGPHGYTF. In nucleotides, the CDR3 is TGTGCCAGCAGCCGCCGGGACAGGGGGCCCCATGGCTACACCTTC.

The genes are TRBV28 and TRBJ1-5, with D perhaps matching TRBD1 (5 bases). The germline V gene encodes CDR1 MDHEN and CDR2 SYDVKM. V gave up 2 bases and J gave up 11 bases, with 10 bases separating them. The CDR3 consists of 12 residues. The CDR3 loop reads CASSLRDVAQHF. The CDR3 DNA is TGTGCCAGCAGTTTACGGGACGTGGCCCAGCATTTT. Full variable domain (missing parts from reference TRBV28 and TRBJ1-5): DVKVTQSSRYLVKRTGEKVFLECVQDMDHENMFWYRQDPGLGLRLIYFSYDVKMKEKGDIPEGYSVSREKKERFSLILESASTNQTSMYLCASSLRDVAQHFGDGTRLSIL.

The chain combines TRBV20-1 with TRBJ2-1; D remains ambiguous. The V gene lost 4 bases and the J gene lost 7 bases, with 8 bases spanning the gap. CDR3 size: 11 residues. Per germline, CDR1 DFQATT and CDR2 SNEGSKA (reference sequence). This CDR3 reads CSATEGNEQFF. As DNA, the CDR3 is TGCAGTGCTACGGAAGGGAATGAGCAGTTCTTC.

The gene calls are TRBV20-1 and TRBJ2-7; TRBD1 matches at 10 bases. The CDR3 length is 14 residues. V shed 6 bases and J 6 bases; nucleotides not matched to a gene: 11. Germline V gene sequence: CDR1 DFQATT, CDR2 SNEGSKA (reference sequence). CDR3 loop: CSAAAGTGVGEQYF. CDR3 DNA: TGCAGTGCAGCTGCCGGGACAGGGGTCGGCGAGCAGTACTTC.

This clonotype came up a few times. V gene TRBV20-1 combines with J gene TRBJ2-7; 10 bases are a match to TRBD2. Matching the DNA end better, TRBJ2-5 makes the J call doubtful. CDR1 is DFQATT, CDR2 SNEGSKA, per germline (reference sequence). The CDR3 has 15 amino acids. Written as DNA, the CDR3 is TGCAGTGCTAGAAGAAAGCGGGGGGGCCTAGAGACCCAGTACTTC. It is translated as CSARRKRGGLETQYF.

There are a few counts of this clonotype. This chain joins TRBV5-5 and TRBJ2-7; D is uncertain. Trimming stripped 2 bases from V and 0 bases from J, with 12 bases between. The CDR3 is 15 amino acids. Germline V gene sequence: CDR1 SGHKS, CDR2 YYEKEE (reference sequence). The CDR3 coding sequence is TGTGCCAGCAGCTTTATGGCAGAGAGCTCCTACGAGCAGTACTTC. The encoded protein is CASSFMAESSYEQYF.

This clonotype has more than one count but fewer than ten. The chain is built from TRBV7-2 and TRBJ1-2; D is undetermined. The CDR3 extends over 15 amino acids. V was trimmed by 0 bases and J by 8 bases, leaving 16 bases between them. CDR1 is SGHTA, CDR2 FQGNSA, per germline. The CDR3 reads CASSLATASSQGYTF. In DNA form, the CDR3 reads TGTGCCAGCAGCTTAGCCACAGCATCATCGCAGGGCTACACCTTC.

The J gene is TRBJ1-1, the V gene TRBV29-1, with 9 bases lining up with TRBD1. Germline V lookup: CDR1 SQVTM, CDR2 ANQGSEA. CDR3 length: 13 residues. V shed 6 bases and J 2 bases; nucleotides not matched to a gene: 4. The CDR3 reads CSVGQGINTEAFF. The DNA for the CDR3 is TGCAGCGTCGGACAGGGGATAAACACTGAAGCTTTCTTT.

In its sample, this clonotype was seen once. This chain joins TRBV27 and TRBJ2-1; D is ambiguous. This CDR3 region has 13 residues. Trimming pared 4 bases from V and 9 bases from J, leaving 13 bases between. Per germline, CDR1 MNHEY and CDR2 SMNVEV (reference sequence). CDR3 in DNA: TGTGCCAGCAGTTGCACAGAGGCATTTGAGCAGTTCTTC. Translation: CASSCTEAFEQFF.

The chain combines TRBV27 with TRBJ2-1, with D unresolved. The CDR3 spans 16 residues. The germline V and J ends were trimmed by 5 bases and 8 bases, with 22 bases remaining between them. Germline-derived CDR1 and CDR2 are MNHEY and SMNVEV (reference sequence). For the CDR3, the DNA is TGTGCCAGCAGTCCGATCCCTCCCCAAACTGTCCATGAGCAGTTCTTC. Its translation is CASSPIPPQTVHEQFF.

About this clonotype itself: A clone one base away is much larger, so this may be a read error. The chain's CDR3 is CASRPLRVDYGYTF. The CDR3, as DNA: TGTGCCAGCAGACCCCTGAGGGTTGACTATGGCTACACCTTC. This chain joins TRBV6-5 and TRBJ1-2; D is uncertain. The CDR3 totals 14 residues. The V gene's germline CDR1 is MNHEY and CDR2 SVGAGI. The V gene lost 6 bases and the J gene lost 3 bases, with 14 bases spanning the gap.